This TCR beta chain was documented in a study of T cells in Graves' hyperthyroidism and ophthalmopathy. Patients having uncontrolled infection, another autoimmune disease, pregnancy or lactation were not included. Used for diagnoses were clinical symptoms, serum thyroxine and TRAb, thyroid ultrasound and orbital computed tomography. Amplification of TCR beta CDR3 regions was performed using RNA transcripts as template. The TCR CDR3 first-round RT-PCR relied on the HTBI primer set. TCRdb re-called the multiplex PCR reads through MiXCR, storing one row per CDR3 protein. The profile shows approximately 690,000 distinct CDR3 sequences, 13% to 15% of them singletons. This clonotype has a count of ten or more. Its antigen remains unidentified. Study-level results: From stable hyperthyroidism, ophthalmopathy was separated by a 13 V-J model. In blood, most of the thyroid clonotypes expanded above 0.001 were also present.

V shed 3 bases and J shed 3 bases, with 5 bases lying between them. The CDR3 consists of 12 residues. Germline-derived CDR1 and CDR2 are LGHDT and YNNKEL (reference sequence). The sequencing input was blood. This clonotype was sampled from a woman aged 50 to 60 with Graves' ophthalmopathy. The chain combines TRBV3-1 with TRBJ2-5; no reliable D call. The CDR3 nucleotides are TGTGCCAGCAGCCAGAATAAAGAGACCCAGTACTTC. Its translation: CASSQNKETQYF.